The 11 T cell receptor beta chains reported below all come from one sample, sequenced in a study of blood T cell repertoires in COVID-19 (dated by TCRdb to the early 2020s). Library method: the immunoSEQ multiplex PCR assay. Held by TCRdb, this immuneACCESS table contains in-frame sequences only and omits some clones. Under half of the omission traces to an unresolved V gene where checked; the cause of the rest is unknown. The table for this sample lists 150,000 to 200,000 clones; around 84% of them were counted only once. The ten largest account for 4.5% to 7.5% of the sample. Sequencing input: PBMCs or T cells enriched from blood (not recorded which). The receptor set was obtained from a man aged 40-49 years who had recovered from COVID-19.

V is TRBV12-3 or TRBV12-4 and J is TRBJ1-6; D possibly corresponds to TRBD1 (5 bases). Trimming removed 5 bases from V and 14 bases from J, with 13 bases in between. The CDR3 length is 12 residues. DNA of the CDR3: TGTGCCAGCAGTCAGGGAAGGATAACCCTCCACTTT. Amino acids: CASSQGRITLHF.

This chain connects TRBV7-3 to TRBJ2-2, with 9 bases identical to TRBD1. V trimming: 1 base; J trimming: 5 bases; junction bases outside the gene matches: 8. This CDR3 is built from 17 residues. Germline V gene lookup returns CDR1 SGHTA and CDR2 FQGTGA. The CDR3 DNA is TGTGCCAGCAGCTTAAGGGGCCACAGGGGGCTTACCGGGGAGCTGTTTTTT. It specifies CASSLRGHRGLTGELFF.

The chain uses TRBV15 and TRBJ2-5; D gene ambiguous. Trimming cost V 8 bases and J 2 bases, with 9 bases left between them. CDR1 and CDR2 from the germline V gene are LNHNV and YYDKDF (reference sequence). The CDR3 is made up of 12 amino acids. The CDR3 region has the DNA TGTGCCACCGCGAGCTGGCAAGAGACCCAGTACTTC. Its translation: CATASWQETQYF.

The gene calls are TRBV19 and TRBJ2-5; the D gene is possibly TRBD1 (6 bases). The CDR3 has 15 residues. V was shortened by 4 bases and J by 1 base, with 13 bases between the two germline ends. Germline assignment: CDR1 LNHDA and CDR2 SQIVND (reference sequence). The CDR3: CASSTLQGFQETQYF. The CDR3 DNA reads as TGTGCCAGTAGTACCCTCCAGGGGTTCCAAGAGACCCAGTACTTC. Variable domain in full (rest from reference TRBV19 and TRBJ2-5): DGGITQSPKYLFRKEGQNVTLSCEQNLNHDAMYWYRQDPGQGLRLIYYSQIVNDFQKGDIAEGYSVSREKKESFPLTVTSAQKNPTAFYLCASSTLQGFQETQYFGPGTRLLVL.

The chain is built from TRBV6-4 and TRBJ2-2; D may be TRBD2 (5 bases). CDR3 length equals 14 residues. Between the trimmed V and J ends, which lost 5 bases and 3 bases, there was a span of 10 bases. From germline, CDR1 is MRHNA and CDR2 SNTAGT. The CDR3 here is CASSHGSHTGELFF. The CDR3, as DNA: TGTGCCAGCAGTCATGGGAGTCACACCGGGGAGCTGTTTTTT.

This chain uses TRBV9 with TRBJ2-3, with a weak D call TRBD1 (6 bases). Trimming took 3 bases from V and 4 from J, leaving 9 bases between them. Germline CDR1 is SGDLS and CDR2 is YYNGEE. The CDR3 covers 13 residues. DNA for the CDR3: TGTGCCAGCAGCGGGGACATCCCAGATACGCAGTATTTT. Encoded protein: CASSGDIPDTQYF. Full variable domain (rest looked up from reference TRBV9 and TRBJ2-3): DSGVTQTPKHLITATGQRVTLRCSPRSGDLSVYWYQQSLDQGLQFLIQYYNGEERAKGNILERFSAQQFPDLHSELNLSSLELGDSALYFCASSGDIPDTQYFGPGTRLTVL.

The chain is built from TRBV29-1 and TRBJ1-2; D is unclear. The CDR3 length is 11 residues. Germline-derived CDR1 and CDR2 are SQVTM and ANQGSEA. Trimming cost V 2 bases and J 2 bases, with 3 bases left between them. For the CDR3, the DNA is TGCAGCGTTGAAAGCAACTATGGCTACACCTTC. This encodes CSVESNYGYTF.

CDR3 sequence (DNA): TGTGCCTGGAGTATGGGGGGGGAAGAGACCCAGTACTTC. It translates to CAWSMGGEETQYF. The V call is TRBV30, the J call TRBJ2-5; 7 bases fit TRBD2. There are 13 residues in the CDR3. The V segment lost 2 bases and the J segment 3 bases; nucleotides outside the gene matches: 3. Per germline, CDR1 GTSNPN and CDR2 SVGIG (reference sequence).

This clone was found a few times. The chain is built from TRBV7-3 and TRBJ2-1, with D perhaps TRBD1 (6 bases). Looked up from germline, CDR1 is SGHTA and CDR2 is FQGTGA. V dropped 6 bases and J dropped 5 bases, with 11 bases sitting between them. This CDR3 is built from 13 residues. The CDR3: CASSGNRDNEQFF. The CDR3, as DNA: TGTGCCAGCAGTGGAAACAGGGACAATGAGCAGTTCTTC.

Details on this clone: The same CDR3 can be traced to other DNA sequences in this sample. In DNA, the CDR3 is TGTGCCAGCAGCCAGGGCAACTATGGCTACACCTTC. Residues: CASSQGNYGYTF. The rearrangement links TRBV6-5 to TRBJ1-2, with D perhaps matching TRBD1 (5 bases). Germline CDR1 MNHEY, CDR2 SVGAGI. Between the trimmed V and J ends, which lost 6 bases and 2 bases, there was a span of 7 bases. The CDR3 extends over 12 amino acids.

The chain combines TRBV19 with TRBJ2-7, with 9 bases matching TRBD1. From germline, CDR1 is LNHDA and CDR2 SQIVND (reference sequence). The junction had 4 bases not matched to a gene; V was cut back by 1 base and J by 3 bases. CDR3 size: 15 residues. The CDR3 here is CASSIGGQGRYEQYF. CDR3 DNA sequence: TGTGCCAGTAGTATAGGGGGACAGGGCCGCTACGAGCAGTACTTC.